Each of the 23 T cell receptor beta chains below was sequenced from the same sample in a study of OX40 agonist ivuxolimab in advanced cancers. Libraries were prepared by immunoSEQ multiplex PCR; TCRdb keeps only in-frame clonotypes and omits some of them. The sample lists under 65,000 clones; roughly nine tenths were seen once. The sample was CD4+ or CD8+ T cells sorted from blood, taken in a trial of the OX40 agonist ivuxolimab. Source of these receptors: an adult with an advanced solid tumor such as melanoma, head and neck, liver or kidney cancer.

The chain employs TRBV6-5 and TRBJ2-2; 12 bases fit TRBD1. V gave up 2 bases and J gave up 8 bases; unmatched junction bases: 3. The CDR3 sequence is 15 residues long. Germline CDR1 is MNHEY and CDR2 is SVGAGI. CDR3 nucleotide sequence: TGTGCCAGCAGTTACGGGACAGGGGGCGAAGGGGAGCTGTTTTTT. Protein product: CASSYGTGGEGELFF.

The chain is built from TRBV7-2 and TRBJ2-3, with TRBD2 as a possible D gene (5 bases). Germline CDR1 and CDR2: SGHTA and FQGNSA. This CDR3 spans 15 amino acids. The V end was cut by 6 bases, the J end by 2 bases, with 15 bases between. The CDR3 sequence: CASRLEDPNTDTQYF. CDR3 nucleotide sequence: TGTGCCAGCAGACTGGAGGACCCCAACACAGATACGCAGTATTTT. Together with reference TRBV7-2 and TRBJ2-3, the CDR3 gives the full variable domain: GAGVSQSPSNKVTEKGKDVELRCDPISGHTALYWYRQSLGQGLEFLIYFQGNSAPDKSGLPSDRFSAERTGGSVSTLTIQRTQQEDSAVYLCASRLEDPNTDTQYFGPGTRLTVL.

The chain is built from TRBV7-2 and TRBJ2-5; 8 nucleotides align to TRBD2. TRBJ2-7 matches the DNA end more closely, so the J call is doubtful. In germline, CDR1 is SGHTA, CDR2 FQGNSA. The CDR3 spans 14 residues. Written as DNA, the CDR3 is TGTGCCAGCAGCTTAGCAACTGGGACTAGCGAGCAGTACTTC. It specifies CASSLATGTSEQYF.

This clone was seen a few times. The chain employs TRBV19 and TRBJ2-1; D gene uncertain. The CDR3 has 14 amino acids. V lost 8 bases and J 7 bases, leaving 18 bases between the germline ends. The germline CDR1 and CDR2 sequences are LNHDA and SQIVND (reference sequence). In nucleotides, the CDR3 is TGTGCCAGTTCCCTATATGGAGTCTGGAATGAGCAGTTCTTC. Its translation: CASSLYGVWNEQFF.

The V and J genes are TRBV6-1 and TRBJ1-2, with D maybe TRBD1 (5 bases). Trimming removed 4 bases at V and 2 bases at J, with 8 bases between. CDR1 and CDR2 (germline): MNHNS, SASEGT. CDR3 length: 13 amino acids. Here the CDR3 reads CASSGQRNYGYTF. DNA for the CDR3: TGTGCCAGCAGTGGACAGAGAAACTATGGCTACACCTTC.

The V and J genes are TRBV2 and TRBJ1-5; D gene unclear. Trimming cost V 5 bases and J 0 bases, with 8 bases left between them. CDR3 length equals 14 residues. The germline CDR1 and CDR2 sequences are SNHLY and FYNNEI. The CDR3 DNA follows: TGTGCCAGCAGTCTAGAGGATAGCAATCAGCCCCAGCATTTT. It specifies CASSLEDSNQPQHF.

The chain carries TRBV27 and TRBJ2-2, with D hard to call. The V end lost 6 bases, the J end lost 6 bases, and 8 bases lay between the germline ends. The CDR3 covers 12 residues. Germline V gene lookup returns CDR1 MNHEY and CDR2 SMNVEV (reference sequence). CDR3 in DNA: TGTGCCAGCAGCCATGGGGCCGGGGAGCTGTTTTTT. Protein: CASSHGAGELFF.

For the CDR3, the DNA is TGCGCCAGCAGCCAAGGGTACAGGCGCTACGAGCAGTACTTC. Its translation: CASSQGYRRYEQYF. The chain uses TRBV4-1 and TRBJ2-7; D possibly corresponds to TRBD1 (5 bases). V lost 1 base and J 3 bases, leaving 10 bases between the germline ends. The CDR3 length is 14 residues. Per the germline V gene, CDR1 is MGHRA and CDR2 is YSYEKL.

The CDR3 bases are TGTGCCATCAGCAGGGGAGTGAACTACGAGCAGTACTTC. Encoded protein: CAISRGVNYEQYF. The V and J genes are TRBV10-3 and TRBJ2-7; a possible D gene is TRBD1 (6 bases). The V end lost 6 bases, the J end lost 3 bases, and 12 bases lay between the germline ends. Per the germline V gene, CDR1 is ENHRY and CDR2 is SYGVKD. This CDR3 has 13 amino acids.

The rearrangement links TRBV9 to TRBJ2-1; 11 nucleotides match TRBD2. After removal of 3 bases from V and 9 bases from J, the junction contained 8 bases not matched to a gene. The germline gives CDR1 SGDLS, CDR2 YYNGEE. This CDR3 comprises 15 residues. This chain's CDR3 is CASSGLAGGQGEQFF. CDR3 bases: TGTGCCAGCAGCGGTCTAGCGGGAGGTCAGGGTGAGCAGTTCTTC. Supplemented by reference TRBV9 and TRBJ2-1, the full variable domain reads DSGVTQTPKHLITATGQRVTLRCSPRSGDLSVYWYQQSLDQGLQFLIQYYNGEERAKGNILERFSAQQFPDLHSELNLSSLELGDSALYFCASSGLAGGQGEQFFGPGTRLTVL.

A single count supports this clone. The chain recombines TRBV2 with TRBJ1-3; 7 positions match TRBD1. J lost 0 bases, V lost 3 bases, and 2 bases had no gene match. The CDR3 has 15 residues. Germline V lookup: CDR1 SNHLY, CDR2 FYNNEI. CDR3 nucleotide sequence: TGTGCCAGCAGTGAGGAGGGGGCCTCTGGAAACACCATATATTTT. Protein: CASSEEGASGNTIYF. The entire variable domain, with the rest obtained from reference TRBV2 and TRBJ1-3, is as follows: EPEVTQTPSHQVTQMGQEVILRCVPISNHLYFYWYRQILGQKVEFLVSFYNNEISEKSEIFDDQFSVERPDGSNFTLKIRSTKLEDSAMYFCASSEEGASGNTIYFGEGSWLTVV.

The gene calls are TRBV2 and TRBJ2-2; D uncertain. V lost 3 bases and J 1 base, leaving 6 bases between the germline ends. This CDR3 has 14 amino acids. CDR1 is SNHLY and CDR2 is FYNNEI in the germline V gene. DNA for the CDR3: TGTGCCAGCAGTGATTGGGTGAACACCGGGGAGCTGTTTTTT. It encodes CASSDWVNTGELFF.

As for this clone: Other DNA sequences in the same sample also yield this CDR3. The chain joins TRBV11-2 to TRBJ2-7; D remains ambiguous. Per germline, CDR1 SGHAT and CDR2 FQNNGV. Trimming took off 1 base at V and 4 bases at J, with 11 bases between the two ends. The CDR3 runs 14 residues. DNA for the CDR3: TGTGCCAGCAGCTTAGGTGGATTAGGGTACGAGCAGTACTTC. Residues: CASSLGGLGYEQYF.

The CDR3 region is CASSERGVETQYF. The CDR3, as DNA: TGTGCCAGCAGTGAAAGGGGAGTGGAGACCCAGTACTTC. This rearrangement joins TRBV2 to TRBJ2-5; TRBD1 or TRBD2 may be the D gene (5 bases each). Germline CDR1 is SNHLY and CDR2 is FYNNEI. Trimming pared 2 bases from V and 5 bases from J, leaving 9 bases between. The CDR3 has 13 residues.

The V call is TRBV7-3, the J call TRBJ1-6; D not resolved. The CDR3 has 13 amino acids. Germline-derived CDR1 and CDR2 are SGHTA and FQGTGA. V lost 0 bases to trimming and J lost 14 bases, with 11 bases between them. CDR3 DNA sequence: TGTGCCAGCAGCTTAACGCAGGATGCGGCCCTCCACTTT. This sequence encodes CASSLTQDAALHF.

This clone was seen a handful of times. The chain employs TRBV5-1 and TRBJ1-2; tentative D call: TRBD1 (5 bases). Germline CDR1 and CDR2: SGHRS and YFSETQ. Trimming removed 1 base from V and 6 bases from J, with 7 bases in between. This CDR3 contains 12 residues. CDR3 region: CASSLWGDGYTF. The CDR3 DNA reads as TGCGCCAGCAGCTTGTGGGGGGATGGCTACACCTTC.

The chain employs TRBV29-1 and TRBJ2-5, with TRBD2 matching 7 bases. V lost 6 bases to trimming and J lost 4 bases; unmatched junction nucleotides: 11. Per the germline V gene, CDR1 is SQVTM and CDR2 is ANQGSEA. This CDR3 comprises 14 residues. The CDR3 bases are TGCAGCGTCCTTCCAGCGGGGTCGCTAGAGACCCAGTACTTC. As protein: CSVLPAGSLETQYF.

The rearrangement uses TRBV5-1 and TRBJ2-3; no reliable D call. Germline-derived CDR1 and CDR2 are SGHRS and YFSETQ. Trimming removed 2 bases from V and 2 bases from J, with 9 bases in between. The CDR3 length is 14 residues. Here the CDR3 reads CASSLSWHTDTQYF. The CDR3 DNA is TGCGCCAGCAGCTTATCATGGCACACAGATACGCAGTATTTT.

The chain links TRBV19 to TRBJ1-2; D gene unclear. The CDR3 length is 14 residues. The V gene lost 1 base and the J gene lost 5 bases, with 11 bases spanning the gap. Germline CDR1 LNHDA, CDR2 SQIVND (reference sequence). CDR3 coding DNA: TGTGCCAGTAGTATAGTGGGCAAAGAATATGGCTACACCTTC. Its translation is CASSIVGKEYGYTF.

The chain recombines TRBV18 with TRBJ2-5, with 11 bases aligning to TRBD1. This CDR3 spans 15 amino acids. V was pared by 2 bases and J by 4 bases, with 3 bases of the junction left unmatched. The germline V gene encodes CDR1 KGHSH and CDR2 LQKENI. CDR3 bases: TGTGCCAGCTCACCAAGGACAGGGGGCGGAGAGACCCAGTACTTC. It yields the protein CASSPRTGGGETQYF.

The chain links TRBV5-4 to TRBJ2-7, with 13 bases fitting TRBD2. CDR1 is SGHNT, CDR2 YYREEE, per germline (reference sequence). The CDR3 runs to 15 residues. The junction had 8 bases not matched to a gene; V was cut back by 5 bases and J by 6 bases. The CDR3 coding sequence is TGTGCCAGCAGGCACGGACTAGCGGGGGATCGCGAGCAGTACTTC. It encodes CASRHGLAGDREQYF.

The genes are TRBV5-4 and TRBJ1-5; 9 nucleotides match TRBD1. J was trimmed by 2 bases and V by 2 bases; bases with no gene match: 5. The germline gives CDR1 SGHNT, CDR2 YYREEE (reference sequence). The CDR3 is 16 amino acids. This chain's CDR3 is CASSFGTGGRNQPQHF. The CDR3 DNA reads TGTGCCAGCAGCTTCGGAACAGGGGGCCGCAATCAGCCCCAGCATTTT.

The chain recombines TRBV20-1 with TRBJ2-5; D remains ambiguous. The V end was cut by 6 bases, the J end by 5 bases, with 10 bases between. CDR3 length: 11 amino acids. CDR1 DFQATT and CDR2 SNEGSKA come from the germline V gene (reference sequence). The CDR3 nucleotides are TGCAGTGCGGCCCGGTCGGAGACCCAGTACTTC. Its translation: CSAARSETQYF.